The entry that follows covers one TCR beta chain sequence. Its antigen is unidentified. These data come from a study of cytomegalovirus exposure and HLA in healthy donors. Overall study results and limits: Subsequent analysis showed first-cohort TCR clusters tending to co-occur in over a hundred validation repertoires. Testing in vitro showed a few CMV-associated chains specific for CMV antigens.

Using immunoSEQ multiplex PCR, the repertoire was profiled, and TCRdb retains in-frame clones only, with some absent. The table shows more than 70,000 clones, with 95% to 97% occurring only once. This clonotype was obtained from a man aged 18 to 35 in good health and CMV-seropositive. Sequenced sample: PBMCs.

This CDR3 reads CASIPRGREGTGELFF. In DNA form, the CDR3 reads TGTGCCAGCATTCCCCGCGGGAGAGAGGGGACCGGGGAGCTGTTTTTT. The chain uses TRBV7-8 and TRBJ2-2; the match to TRBD2 covers 7 bases. Germline CDR1 reads SGHVS; CDR2 reads FQNEAQ. After removal of 7 bases from V and 5 bases from J, the junction contained 13 bases not matched to a gene. This CDR3 is 16 amino acids long.